This TCR beta chain emerged from a study of cytomegalovirus exposure and HLA in healthy donors. Primers for the PCR totalled 60 Vbeta and 13 Jbeta. Libraries were prepared by immunoSEQ multiplex PCR; TCRdb keeps only in-frame clonotypes and omits some of them. Its table lists around 27,000 clones. The CDR3 consists of 12 residues. V lost 1 base to trimming and J lost 7 bases, with 7 bases between them. Germline V CDR1 and CDR2: SGHVS, FQNEAQ. The source is a man aged 25-45 years in good health and CMV-seronegative. The source material was PBMCs. The genes are TRBV7-8 and TRBJ1-1; D ambiguous. The CDR3 region is CASSLGDGEAFF. The CDR3 region has the DNA TGTGCCAGCAGCTTAGGAGATGGTGAAGCTTTCTTT.